This T cell receptor beta chain was found in a study of blood T cell repertoires in COVID-19. About the study: The origin of the acute and convalescent COVID-19 samples was the United States, Italy and Spain. In each case, the material was cDNA or gDNA derived from T cells, B-cell-depleted T cells, or PBMCs.

Germline V gene data show CDR1 as MNHEY and CDR2 as SVGAGI. The CDR3 runs 15 residues. The J segment lost 15 bases and the V segment lost 4 bases, leaving 15 bases of the junction unmatched. A single count supports this clone. Per the original data handling: Reference gene primer amplification gave estimated nucleated cell counts. Sequencing used immunoSEQ multiplex PCR; TCRdb keeps in-frame clones, though not all of them. V, J and clone size are taken as reported in that table, and D and trimming were inferred from the DNA itself. The table includes fewer than 300,000 clones, approximately 86% detected once.

Sequences were obtained from peripheral blood. This rearrangement joins TRBV6-5 to TRBJ2-1; TRBD2 matches 10 bases. The TCR sequence derives from a woman aged 18-35 years with acute or convalescent COVID-19. The CDR3 nucleotides are TGTGCCAGCAGTTCCGCCACTAGCGGGGCAATGTCTTTGTTCTTC. It is translated as CASSSATSGAMSLFF.